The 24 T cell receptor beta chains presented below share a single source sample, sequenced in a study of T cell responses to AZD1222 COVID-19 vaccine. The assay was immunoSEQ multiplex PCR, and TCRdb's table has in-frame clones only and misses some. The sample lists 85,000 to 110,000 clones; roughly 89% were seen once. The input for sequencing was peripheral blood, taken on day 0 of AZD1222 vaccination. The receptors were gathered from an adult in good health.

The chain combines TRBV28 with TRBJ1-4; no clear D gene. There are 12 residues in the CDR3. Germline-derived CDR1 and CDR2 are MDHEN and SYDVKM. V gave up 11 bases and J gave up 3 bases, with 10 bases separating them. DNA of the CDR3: TGTGCCGTCGGTACGGCTAATGAAAAACTGTTTTTT. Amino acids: CAVGTANEKLFF.

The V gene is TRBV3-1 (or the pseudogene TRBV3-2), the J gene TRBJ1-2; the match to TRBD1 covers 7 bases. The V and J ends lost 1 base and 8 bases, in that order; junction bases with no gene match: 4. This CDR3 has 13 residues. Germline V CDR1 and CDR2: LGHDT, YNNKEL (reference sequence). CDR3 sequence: CASSQVGDSGYTF. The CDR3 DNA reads TGTGCCAGCAGCCAAGTTGGGGACAGCGGCTACACCTTC.

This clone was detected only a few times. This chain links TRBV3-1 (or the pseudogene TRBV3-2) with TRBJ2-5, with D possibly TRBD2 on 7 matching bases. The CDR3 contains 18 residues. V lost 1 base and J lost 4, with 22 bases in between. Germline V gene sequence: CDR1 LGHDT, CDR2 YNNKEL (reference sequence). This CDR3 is CASSQGHLGRGRGETQYF. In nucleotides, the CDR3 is TGTGCCAGCAGCCAAGGGCACCTTGGGAGGGGGAGGGGAGAGACCCAGTACTTC.

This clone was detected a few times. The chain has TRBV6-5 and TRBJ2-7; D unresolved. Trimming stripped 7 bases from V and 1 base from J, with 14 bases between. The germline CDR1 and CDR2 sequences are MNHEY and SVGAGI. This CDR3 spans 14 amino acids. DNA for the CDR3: TGTGCCAGCACTTCGCCCGGAGTTTCCTACGAGCAGTACTTC. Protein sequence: CASTSPGVSYEQYF.

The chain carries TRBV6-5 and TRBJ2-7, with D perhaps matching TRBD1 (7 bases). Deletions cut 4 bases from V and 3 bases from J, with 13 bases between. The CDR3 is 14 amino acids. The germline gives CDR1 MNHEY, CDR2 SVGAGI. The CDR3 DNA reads TGTGCCAGCAGTTCAGGGGGGATTAACTACGAGCAGTACTTC. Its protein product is CASSSGGINYEQYF.

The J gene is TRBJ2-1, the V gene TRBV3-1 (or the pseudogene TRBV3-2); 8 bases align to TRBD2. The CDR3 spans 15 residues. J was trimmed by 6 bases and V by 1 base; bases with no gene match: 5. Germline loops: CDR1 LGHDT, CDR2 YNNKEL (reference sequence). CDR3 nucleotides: TGTGCCAGCAGCCAAGGGACTAGCCTCCTCAATGAGCAGTTCTTC. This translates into CASSQGTSLLNEQFF.

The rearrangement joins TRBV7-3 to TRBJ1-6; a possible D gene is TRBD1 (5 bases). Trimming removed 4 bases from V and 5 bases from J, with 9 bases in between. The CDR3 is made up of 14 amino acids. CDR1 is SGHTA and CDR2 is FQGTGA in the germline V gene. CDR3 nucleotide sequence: TGTGCCAGCAGCTCGGGACTAAATAATTCACCCCTCCACTTT. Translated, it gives CASSSGLNNSPLHF.

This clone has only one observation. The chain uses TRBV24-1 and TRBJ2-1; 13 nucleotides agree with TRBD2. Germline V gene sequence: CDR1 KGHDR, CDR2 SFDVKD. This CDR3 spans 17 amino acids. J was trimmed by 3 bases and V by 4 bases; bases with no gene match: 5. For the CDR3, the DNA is TGTGCCACCAGTGACCCTGGGACTAGCGGGGTCTACAATGAGCAGTTCTTC. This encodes CATSDPGTSGVYNEQFF.

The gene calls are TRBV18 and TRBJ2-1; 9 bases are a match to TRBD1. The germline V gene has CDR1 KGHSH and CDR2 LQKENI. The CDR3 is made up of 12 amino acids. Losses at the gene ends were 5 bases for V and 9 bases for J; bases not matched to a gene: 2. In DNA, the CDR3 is TGTGCCAGCTCAGCGACAGGGGGTGAGCAGTTCTTC. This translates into CASSATGGEQFF.

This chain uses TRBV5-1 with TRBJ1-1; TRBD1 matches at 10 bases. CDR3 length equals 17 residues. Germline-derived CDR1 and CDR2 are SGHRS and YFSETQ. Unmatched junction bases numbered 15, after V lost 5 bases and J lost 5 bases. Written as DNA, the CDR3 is TGCGCCAGCAGATTTCGACAGGGGGCAGTGTTGGGGACTGAAGCTTTCTTT. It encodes CASRFRQGAVLGTEAFF.

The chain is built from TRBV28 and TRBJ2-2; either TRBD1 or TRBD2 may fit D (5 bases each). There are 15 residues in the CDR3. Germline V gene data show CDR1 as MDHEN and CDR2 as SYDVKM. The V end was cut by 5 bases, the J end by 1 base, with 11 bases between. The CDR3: CASSPGTVNTGELFF. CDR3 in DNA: TGTGCCAGCAGTCCCGGGACCGTGAACACCGGGGAGCTGTTTTTT.

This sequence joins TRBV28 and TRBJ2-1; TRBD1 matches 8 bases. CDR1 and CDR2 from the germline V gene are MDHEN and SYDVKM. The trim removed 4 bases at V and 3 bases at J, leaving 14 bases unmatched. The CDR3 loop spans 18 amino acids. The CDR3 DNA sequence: TGTGCCAGCAGTTCGCCAACAGGACAGGGTCTTTACTACAATGAGCAGTTCTTC. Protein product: CASSSPTGQGLYYNEQFF.

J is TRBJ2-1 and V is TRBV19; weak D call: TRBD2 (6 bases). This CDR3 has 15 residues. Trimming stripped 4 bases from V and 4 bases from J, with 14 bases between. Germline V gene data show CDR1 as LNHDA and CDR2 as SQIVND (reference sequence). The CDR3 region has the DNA TGTGCCAGTAGTAAGCCGGGACTGCAATACAATGAGCAGTTCTTC. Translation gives CASSKPGLQYNEQFF.

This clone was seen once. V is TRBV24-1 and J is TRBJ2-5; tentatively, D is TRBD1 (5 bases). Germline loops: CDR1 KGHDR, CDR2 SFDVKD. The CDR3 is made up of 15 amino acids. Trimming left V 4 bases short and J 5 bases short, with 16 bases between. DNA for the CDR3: TGTGCCACCAGTGACAGGGATGCGCGTTTGGAGACCCAGTACTTC. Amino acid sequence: CATSDRDARLETQYF.

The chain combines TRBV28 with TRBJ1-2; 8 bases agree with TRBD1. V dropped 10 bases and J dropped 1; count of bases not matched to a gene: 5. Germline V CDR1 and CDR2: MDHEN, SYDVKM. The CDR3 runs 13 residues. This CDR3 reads CATNTGGNYGYTF. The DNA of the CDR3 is TGTGCCACAAATACAGGGGGTAACTATGGCTACACCTTC.

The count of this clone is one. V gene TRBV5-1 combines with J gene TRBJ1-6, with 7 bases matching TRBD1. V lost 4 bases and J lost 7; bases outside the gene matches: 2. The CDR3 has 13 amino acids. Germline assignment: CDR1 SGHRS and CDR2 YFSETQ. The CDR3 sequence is CASSGTENSPLHF. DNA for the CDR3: TGCGCCAGCAGCGGGACAGAGAATTCACCCCTCCACTTT.

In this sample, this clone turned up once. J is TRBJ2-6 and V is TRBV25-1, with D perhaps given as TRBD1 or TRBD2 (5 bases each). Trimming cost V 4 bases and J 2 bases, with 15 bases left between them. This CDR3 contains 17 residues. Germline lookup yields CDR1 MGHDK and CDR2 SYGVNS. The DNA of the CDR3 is TGTGCCAGCAGTGCCGTGGGGGTTGATCCTGGGGCCAACGTCCTGACTTTC. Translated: CASSAVGVDPGANVLTF.

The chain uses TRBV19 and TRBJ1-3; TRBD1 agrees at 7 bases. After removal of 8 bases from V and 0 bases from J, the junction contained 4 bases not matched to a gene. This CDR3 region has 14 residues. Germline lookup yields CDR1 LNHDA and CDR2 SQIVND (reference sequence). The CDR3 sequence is CASGDRGSGNTIYF. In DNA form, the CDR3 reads TGTGCCAGTGGGGACAGAGGCTCTGGAAACACCATATATTTT.

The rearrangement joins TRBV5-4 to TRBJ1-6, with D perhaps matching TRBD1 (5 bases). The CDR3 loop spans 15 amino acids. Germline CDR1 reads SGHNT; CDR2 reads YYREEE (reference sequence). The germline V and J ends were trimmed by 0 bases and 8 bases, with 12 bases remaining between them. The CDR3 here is CASSLAGWGDSPLHF. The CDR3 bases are TGTGCCAGCAGCTTGGCCGGTTGGGGGGATTCACCCCTCCACTTT.

The CDR3 loop is CASRLDGLSGNTIYF. The DNA for the CDR3 is TGCGCCAGCAGATTAGACGGTCTCTCTGGAAACACCATATATTTT. The J gene is TRBJ1-3, the V gene TRBV5-1; D gene uncertain. Germline V gene data show CDR1 as SGHRS and CDR2 as YFSETQ. V lost 5 bases and J lost 0, with 12 bases in between. The CDR3 consists of 15 residues.

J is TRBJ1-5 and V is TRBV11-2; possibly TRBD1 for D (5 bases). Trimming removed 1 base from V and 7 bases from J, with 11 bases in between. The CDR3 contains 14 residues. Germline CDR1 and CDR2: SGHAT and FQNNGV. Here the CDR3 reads CASSLGQGGQPQHF. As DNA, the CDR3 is TGTGCCAGCAGCTTAGGGCAGGGAGGACAGCCCCAGCATTTT.

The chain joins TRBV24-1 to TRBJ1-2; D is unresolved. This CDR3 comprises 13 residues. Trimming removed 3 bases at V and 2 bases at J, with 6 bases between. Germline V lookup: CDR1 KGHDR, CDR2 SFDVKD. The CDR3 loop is CATSDHPNYGYTF. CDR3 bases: TGTGCCACCAGTGATCATCCCAACTATGGCTACACCTTC.

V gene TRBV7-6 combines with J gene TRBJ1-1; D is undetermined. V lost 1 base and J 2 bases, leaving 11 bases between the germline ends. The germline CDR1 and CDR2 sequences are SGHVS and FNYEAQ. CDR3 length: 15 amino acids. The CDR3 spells CASSLDSLPNTEAFF. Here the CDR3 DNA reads TGTGCCAGCAGCTTAGACAGTCTACCTAACACTGAAGCTTTCTTT.

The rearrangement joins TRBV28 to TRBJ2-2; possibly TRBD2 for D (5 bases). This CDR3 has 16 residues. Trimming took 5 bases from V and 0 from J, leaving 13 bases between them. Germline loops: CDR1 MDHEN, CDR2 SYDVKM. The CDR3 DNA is TGTGCCAGCAGTCCAGCGGCTGGACCGAACACCGGGGAGCTGTTTTTT. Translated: CASSPAAGPNTGELFF.